This is a list of T cell receptor beta chains from one sample in a study of T cell responses to AZD1222 COVID-19 vaccine. TCRdb keeps only in-frame clones here, not all; method: immunoSEQ multiplex PCR. The sample contains approximately 89,000 clones, 88% of which appear only once. The specimen was peripheral blood, collected on day 0 of AZD1222 vaccination. The receptors come from an adult in good health. The CDR3 runs from the conserved cysteine through the conserved F or W. The D gene is left open where the match is weak. The listing skips clone size in some rows; elsewhere it reads once, few, many or a size class.

d_call clone_size j_call v_call cdr3_nt cdr3_aa
TRBD1 - TRBJ1-2 TRBV6-5 TGTGCCAGCAGCCCCGGGACAGGGATTGGCTACACCTTC CASSPGTGIGYTF
- - TRBJ1-2 TRBV6-2/TRBV6-3 TGTGCCAGCAGTTACTCGAGGGGACCGCCGGGCGGCTACACCTTC CASSYSRGPPGGYTF
- once TRBJ2-1 TRBV19 TGTGCCAGTAGTATATGGCAGGGACAAGTAAATGAGCAGTTCTTC CASSIWQGQVNEQFF
- - TRBJ1-1 TRBV4-1 TGCGCCAGCAGCCAAGGAGTTAACACTGAAGCTTTCTTT CASSQGVNTEAFF
- - TRBJ1-2 TRBV7-2 TGTGCCAGCAGATTGGGGATAGCTAACTATGGCTACACCTTC CASRLGIANYGYTF
TRBD1 - TRBJ1-6 TRBV9 TGTGCCAGCAGCCCGAATCAGGGGGATATTGGCTGGTCACCCCTCCACTTT CASSPNQGDIGWSPLHF
- - TRBJ2-2 TRBV6-4 TGTGCCAGCAGTCCTGGGCAGGGAAACACCGGGGAGCTGTTTTTT CASSPGQGNTGELFF
TRBD2 - TRBJ2-3 TRBV12-5 TGTGCTAGTGGTTTGGAACTAGCGGGCGACACAGATACGCAGTATTTT CASGLELAGDTDTQYF
- - TRBJ2-1 TRBV29-1 TGCAGCGTTGATGTAGGCAATGAGCAGTTCTTC CSVDVGNEQFF
TRBD1 - TRBJ2-7 TRBV7-9 TGTGCCAGCAGCCCCCCCGAGGGGGCCATCTACGAGCAGTACTTC CASSPPEGAIYEQYF
TRBD1 - TRBJ1-2 TRBV12-5 TGTGCTAGTGGTTTGGTGGGCGGGGCACAGGGGGGCTTCTACACCTTC CASGLVGGAQGGFYTF
TRBD2 - TRBJ2-3 TRBV28 TGTGCCAGCAGTTTGGGTAGCGGGGGATACACAGATACGCAGTATTTT CASSLGSGGYTDTQYF
- - TRBJ1-1 TRBV7-2 TGTGCCAGCAGCTTAGCGTGGACCACTGAAGCTTTCTTT CASSLAWTTEAFF
- - TRBJ1-4 TRBV12-3/TRBV12-4 TGTGCCACCACCGATGGAGGGAGGGGAAAACTGTTTTTT CATTDGGRGKLFF
- - TRBJ1-2 TRBV7-2 TGTGCCAGCAGCCCGGACCCCACGTGGAATGGCTACACCTTC CASSPDPTWNGYTF
- - TRBJ1-2 TRBV18 TGTGCCAGCACTCACAGCGGTATTGAGGGCGCTGGCTACACCTTC CASTHSGIEGAGYTF
- few TRBJ1-6 TRBV20-1 TGCAGTGCTAGTTCAGGGGCGGCCAGTTCACCCCTCCACTTT CSASSGAASSPLHF
TRBD1 - TRBJ1-2 TRBV7-9 TGTGCCAGCAGCTGGAGGGACAGGCGCTATGGCTACACCTTC CASSWRDRRYGYTF
TRBD1 - TRBJ1-2 TRBV29-1 TGCAGCGTTGAAGGCTGGCCAGGGGGCGCCTATGGCTACACCTTC CSVEGWPGGAYGYTF
TRBD1 - TRBJ1-1 TRBV7-8 TGTGCCAGCAGACTACAGGGGGCGTACACTGAAGCTTTCTTT CASRLQGAYTEAFF
- - TRBJ2-6 TRBV5-1 TGCGCCAGCAGCATCACTAGGCCCTCTGGGGCCAACGTCCTGACTTTC CASSITRPSGANVLTF
- - TRBJ1-4 TRBV28 TGTGCCAGCAGTTCCCAGTTTATGGACAGTCAACTGTTTTTT CASSSQFMDSQLFF
- few TRBJ1-1 TRBV3-1/TRBV3-2 TGTGCCAGCAGCCAAGGGAAAGGAGTGAACACTGAAGCTTTCTTT CASSQGKGVNTEAFF
TRBD1 - TRBJ1-3 TRBV9 TGTGCCAGCAGCGTACGCCCCCCGGGACAGGGGCCTGGAAACACCATATATTTT CASSVRPPGQGPGNTIYF
- - TRBJ1-2 TRBV5-4 TGTGCCAGCAGCTTGGAGTTTGTTGGCGATTATGGCTACACCTTC CASSLEFVGDYGYTF
- - TRBJ1-3 TRBV19 TGTGCCAGTACCCCCCAGGGGCCTGGAAACACCATATATTTT CASTPQGPGNTIYF
- - TRBJ1-4 TRBV5-4 TGTGCCAGCAGCAACACTAACCGGGGCATTAATGAAAAACTGTTTTTT CASSNTNRGINEKLFF
- - TRBJ1-3 TRBV19 TGTGCCAGTAGTATCTCTGGGGGAAACACCATATATTTT CASSISGGNTIYF
TRBD1 - TRBJ1-6 TRBV30 TGTGCCTGGGGGTCGGGGACAGGGGGTTATTCACCCCTCCACTTT CAWGSGTGGYSPLHF
- - TRBJ2-7 TRBV2 TGTGCCAGCAGTGACTTGATTAGCTCCTACGAGCAGTACTTC CASSDLISSYEQYF
TRBD1 - TRBJ1-5 TRBV6-6 TGTGCCAGCAGGGTCAGGGGGACGGAGCCCCAGCATTTT CASRVRGTEPQHF
- - TRBJ1-2 TRBV28 TGTGCCAGCTTTTCGACAGACAACTATGGCTACACCTTC CASFSTDNYGYTF
- - TRBJ2-2 TRBV7-9 TGTGCCAGCAGCTTAGAGGGGGCGAACACCGGGGAGCTGTTTTTT CASSLEGANTGELFF
- - TRBJ1-4 TRBV30 TGTGCCTGGAGTGTACACAGTAATAATGAAAAACTGTTTTTT CAWSVHSNNEKLFF
TRBD1 - TRBJ2-5 TRBV27 TGTGCCAGCAGTGGAACAGGGGAAGAGACCCAGTACTTC CASSGTGEETQYF
- - TRBJ2-7 TRBV5-1 TGCGCCAGCAGCTACCGGGTCCAGGTGGCCTCCGAGCAGTACTTC CASSYRVQVASEQYF
- - TRBJ1-4 TRBV7-9 TGTGCCAGCAGCTTAGGGGTGTCTGAAAAACTGTTTTTT CASSLGVSEKLFF
TRBD1 - TRBJ1-6 TRBV5-1 TGCGCCAGCAGCGTCCGGGACAGGGAATCACCCCTCCACTTT CASSVRDRESPLHF
- - TRBJ1-1 TRBV3-1/TRBV3-2 TGTGCCAGCAGCCAGGGACGGCCGAACACTGAAGCTTTCTTT CASSQGRPNTEAFF
TRBD2 - TRBJ2-1 TRBV29-1 TGCAGCGTTGACCTGATCGGGGGGGGATACAATGAGCAGTTCTTC CSVDLIGGGYNEQFF
- - TRBJ2-5 TRBV9 TGTGCCAGCAGCGCGAGCAGGGAGACCCAGTACTTC CASSASRETQYF
TRBD1 many TRBJ2-7 TRBV15 TGTGCCACCAGCAGGGGAGAGAGGACAGGGGAAGAGCAGTACTTC CATSRGERTGEEQYF
- - TRBJ2-1 TRBV19 TGTGCCAGTAGTGGTCAAGGTTTCAATGAGCAGTTCTTC CASSGQGFNEQFF
TRBD1 - TRBJ1-1 TRBV10-3 TGTGCCATCAGTGACCCCGGGACAGTGGGGACCACTGAAGCTTTCTTT CAISDPGTVGTTEAFF
- - TRBJ2-3 TRBV18 TGTGCCAGCTCCCCCGGCCCTCCTAGCACAGATACGCAGTATTTT CASSPGPPSTDTQYF
- - TRBJ1-3 TRBV7-2 TGTGCCAGCAGCTTAGACTCGGCGGGAAACACCATATATTTT CASSLDSAGNTIYF
TRBD1 - TRBJ2-1 TRBV28 TGTGCCAGCAGTTTCCACGGGACAGGGGGCAATGAGCAGTTCTTC CASSFHGTGGNEQFF
- - TRBJ1-6 TRBV3-1/TRBV3-2 TGTGCCAGCAGCCGTCGCGGTAGCTCCTATAATTCACCCCTCCACTTT CASSRRGSSYNSPLHF
TRBD2 - TRBJ2-1 TRBV6-2/TRBV6-3 TGTGCCAGCAGTCGGACTAGCGGGGTGGGACTCAATGAGCAGTTCTTC CASSRTSGVGLNEQFF
- - TRBJ1-6 TRBV25-1 TGTGCCACTACCGGCTCCTATAATTCACCCCTCCACTTT CATTGSYNSPLHF
- - TRBJ1-4 TRBV5-1 TGCGCCAGCAGCTCAGACCCCCTAAGCTATGAAAAACTGTTTTTT CASSSDPLSYEKLFF
- - TRBJ1-2 TRBV5-4 TGTGCCAGCAGCTCCACCGGGGGAGGCGATGGCTACACCTTC CASSSTGGGDGYTF